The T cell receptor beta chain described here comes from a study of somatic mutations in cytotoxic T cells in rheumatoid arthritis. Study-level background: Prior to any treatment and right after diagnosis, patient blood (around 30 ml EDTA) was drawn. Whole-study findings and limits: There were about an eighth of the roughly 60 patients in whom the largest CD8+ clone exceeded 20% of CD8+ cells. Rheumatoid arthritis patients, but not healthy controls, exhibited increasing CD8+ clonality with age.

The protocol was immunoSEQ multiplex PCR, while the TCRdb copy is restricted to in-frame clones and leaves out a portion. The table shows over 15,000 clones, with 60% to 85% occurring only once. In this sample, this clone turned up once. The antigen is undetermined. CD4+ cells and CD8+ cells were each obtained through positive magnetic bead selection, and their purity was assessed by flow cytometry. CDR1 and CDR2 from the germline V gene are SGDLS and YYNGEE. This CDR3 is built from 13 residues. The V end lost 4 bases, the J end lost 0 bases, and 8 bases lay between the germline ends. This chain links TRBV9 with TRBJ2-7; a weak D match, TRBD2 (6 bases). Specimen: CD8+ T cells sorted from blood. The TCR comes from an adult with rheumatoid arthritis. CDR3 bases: TGTGCCAGCAGCCCGGGGGACTCCTACGAGCAGTACTTC. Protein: CASSPGDSYEQYF.